Below, 27 T cell receptor beta chains from the same sample are listed, as sequenced in a study of T cells in Graves' hyperthyroidism and ophthalmopathy. Using RNA transcripts as the source, TCR beta CDR3 regions were amplified. TCR CDR3 underwent first-round RT-PCR with the HTBI primer set. A single record per CDR3 protein comes from TCRdb applying MiXCR to the multiplex PCR reads. The table has hundreds of thousands of distinct CDR3 sequences, 20% seen once. Specimen: blood. These receptors were collected from a man aged 40-49 years with Graves' ophthalmopathy.

V usage is TRBV29-1 and J usage is TRBJ2-7, with TRBD1 identical over 12 bases. The CDR3 is made up of 14 amino acids. Germline V lookup: CDR1 SQVTM, CDR2 ANQGSEA. The J segment lost 0 bases and the V segment lost 6 bases, leaving 3 bases of the junction unmatched. The CDR3: CSVEGQGASYEQYF. CDR3 coding DNA: TGCAGCGTGGAGGGACAGGGGGCCTCCTACGAGCAGTACTTC.

The chain is built from TRBV9 and TRBJ1-1; the match to TRBD1 covers 7 bases. The trim removed 3 bases at V and 0 bases at J, leaving 5 bases unmatched. The CDR3 is made up of 15 amino acids. From germline, CDR1 is SGDLS and CDR2 YYNGEE. The CDR3 DNA follows: TGTGCCAGCAGCGCAGGGGGGATCATGAACACTGAAGCTTTCTTT. It encodes CASSAGGIMNTEAFF.

The chain couples TRBV5-8 to TRBJ1-2, with D perhaps TRBD1 (5 bases). Looked up from germline, CDR1 is SGHTS and CDR2 is YDEGEE. Between the trimmed V and J ends, which lost 1 base and 7 bases, there was a span of 14 bases. The CDR3 spans 14 residues. The DNA for the CDR3 is TGTGCCAGCAGCTTGTTAACTGGGGCGAGTGGCTACACCTTC. This encodes CASSLLTGASGYTF.

The genes are TRBV20-1 and TRBJ1-4; 7 bases agree with TRBD1. The CDR3 spans 14 residues. Losses at the gene ends were 1 base for V and 7 bases for J; bases not matched to a gene: 6. Per the germline V gene, CDR1 is DFQATT and CDR2 is SNEGSKA (reference sequence). CDR3 DNA: TGCAGTGCTAGAGTTGCGACAGGGTCTGAAAAACTGTTTTTT. Translating gives CSARVATGSEKLFF.

This clonotype came up a few times. A much larger clone differs from this one at a single base, so this may be a read error. The CDR3 loop is CSARGGGINNGQFF. The CDR3 nucleotides read TGCAGTGCGAGGGGGGGGGGCATAAACAATGGGCAGTTCTTC. This rearrangement joins TRBV20-1 to TRBJ2-1, with TRBD2 as a possible D gene (7 bases). Germline loops: CDR1 DFQATT, CDR2 SNEGSKA (reference sequence). The CDR3 totals 14 residues.

This clonotype was seen repeatedly, ten times or more. V is TRBV7-2 and J is TRBJ2-2, with 8 bases lining up with TRBD1. This CDR3 is 14 amino acids long. Germline CDR1 SGHTA, CDR2 FQGNSA. J lost 7 bases, V lost 4 bases, and 5 bases had no gene match. CDR3 nucleotide sequence: TGTGCCAGCAGCTCAGGACAGGGCCACGGGGAGCTGTTTTTT. As protein: CASSSGQGHGELFF.

A few counts support this clonotype. The gene calls are TRBV5-4 and TRBJ2-7, with 8 positions matching TRBD2. CDR3 length: 15 residues. Per the germline V gene, CDR1 is SGHNT and CDR2 is YYREEE (reference sequence). J was trimmed by 0 bases and V by 4 bases; bases with no gene match: 6. CDR3 amino acids: CASSAGGLASYEQYF. The DNA for the CDR3 is TGTGCCAGCAGCGCCGGCGGACTAGCCTCCTACGAGCAGTACTTC.

This clonotype was seen a few times. The chain has TRBV9 and TRBJ2-1, with 7 bases lining up with TRBD2. Germline values: CDR1 SGDLS, CDR2 YYNGEE. Trimming removed 0 bases from V and 6 bases from J; junction bases left unmatched: 6. The CDR3 spans 15 residues. In DNA form, the CDR3 reads TGTGCCAGCAGCGTAGGCGGGAGTGGTCCCAATGAGCAGTTCTTC. Translation: CASSVGGSGPNEQFF.

This clonotype showed up just a few times. V gene TRBV28 combines with J gene TRBJ1-5, with 7 bases aligning to TRBD1. Per germline, CDR1 MDHEN and CDR2 SYDVKM. The CDR3 consists of 13 residues. Germline trimming cut 6 bases from V and 6 bases from J; bases unmatched to any gene: 5. DNA of the CDR3: TGTGCCAGCAGAACAGGGGAGGGTCAGCCCCAGCATTTT. Translation gives CASRTGEGQPQHF.

Comments on this clonotype: A much larger clone sits a single nucleotide away, making a read error possible. This sequence joins TRBV6-1 and TRBJ1-1, with D tentatively TRBD1 (6 bases). The CDR3 sequence is 14 residues long. Per germline, CDR1 MNHNS and CDR2 SASEGT. The DNA of the CDR3 is TGTGCCGGCAGTTGGGCCGGGGGCTTAACTGAAGCTTTCTTT. It codes for CAGSWAGGLTEAFF.

The V and J genes are TRBV6-1 and TRBJ1-1; D unresolved. CDR1 and CDR2 from the germline V gene are MNHNS and SASEGT. This CDR3 contains 13 residues. The V end lost 7 bases, the J end lost 1 base, and 10 bases lay between the germline ends. This CDR3 reads CASNVHSNTEAFF. DNA of the CDR3: TGTGCCAGCAATGTACATTCGAACACTGAAGCTTTCTTT.

The V gene is TRBV5-5, the J gene TRBJ2-7; 9 nucleotides match TRBD1. Trimming removed 4 bases from V and 7 bases from J; junction bases left unmatched: 9. There are 14 residues in the CDR3. Germline values: CDR1 SGHKS, CDR2 YYEKEE (reference sequence). In nucleotides, the CDR3 is TGTGCCAGCAGCCCTATACAGGGGGCTCAGGAGCAGTACTTC. Its protein product is CASSPIQGAQEQYF.

Comment on this clonotype: A read error is possible here, since a much larger clone lies one base away. The rearrangement links TRBV10-3 to TRBJ2-3; maybe TRBD2 (6 bases). The CDR3 length is 18 residues. In germline, CDR1 is ENHRY, CDR2 SYGVKD. V was pared by 5 bases and J by 0 bases, with 21 bases between. CDR3 DNA sequence: TGTGCCATCAGTTACTCCCTTGGGCGGGGCGTAAGCACAGATACGCAGTATTTT. This translates into CAISYSLGRGVSTDTQYF.

The sample holds many counts of this clonotype. The rearrangement uses TRBV20-1 and TRBJ2-3; 7 bases align to TRBD2. Germline-derived CDR1 and CDR2 are DFQATT and SNEGSKA (reference sequence). The ends lost 5 bases at V and 1 base at J; junction bases unmatched: 9. The CDR3 contains 15 residues. The CDR3 nucleotides read TGCAGTGCTGGAATCAGACTAGCTGGCACAGATACGCAGTATTTT. This gives the protein CSAGIRLAGTDTQYF.

This clonotype came up a few times. The rearrangement joins TRBV3-1 to TRBJ1-5, with D uncertain. CDR3 length equals 13 residues. Germline assignment: CDR1 LGHDT and CDR2 YNNKEL (reference sequence). V lost 1 base and J 3 bases, leaving 4 bases between the germline ends. The CDR3 bases are TGTGCCAGCAGCCAAGCAGACAATCAGCCCCAGCATTTT. This sequence encodes CASSQADNQPQHF.

J is TRBJ1-1 and V is TRBV11-2, with D uncertain. Between the trimmed V and J ends, which lost 4 bases and 6 bases, there was a span of 12 bases. The CDR3 is made up of 13 amino acids. Germline lookup yields CDR1 SGHAT and CDR2 FQNNGV. The CDR3, as DNA: TGTGCCAGCAGCTACGGTGGGTACTCTGAAGCTTTCTTT. Amino acid sequence: CASSYGGYSEAFF.

The J gene is TRBJ2-5, the V gene TRBV25-1; 8 bases are a match to TRBD1. Germline V gives CDR1 MGHDK, CDR2 SYGVNS. The ends lost 3 bases at V and 4 bases at J; junction bases unmatched: 7. The CDR3 is made up of 15 amino acids. CDR3 sequence: CASSETRGLGETQYF. The DNA for the CDR3 is TGTGCCAGCAGTGAGACCAGGGGGCTGGGAGAGACCCAGTACTTC. The complete variable domain, with remaining parts taken from reference TRBV25-1 and TRBJ2-5, reads EADIYQTPRYLVIGTGKKITLECSQTMGHDKMYWYQQDPGMELHLIHYSYGVNSTEKGDLSSESTVSRIRTEHFPLTLESARPSHTSQYLCASSETRGLGETQYFGPGTRLLVL.

This clonotype was counted between two and nine times. This chain links TRBV2 with TRBJ2-5; a possible D gene is TRBD1 (6 bases). Trimming removed 8 bases from V and 0 bases from J, with 22 bases in between. The CDR3 runs 17 residues. Germline-derived CDR1 and CDR2 are SNHLY and FYNNEI. The CDR3 DNA is TGTGCCAGCTCCCCTACCGGGACAATTTCTCACCAAGAGACCCAGTACTTC. Protein: CASSPTGTISHQETQYF.

This clonotype turned up a few times. The V and J genes are TRBV12-3 or TRBV12-4 and TRBJ2-1; D may be TRBD2 (6 bases). Trimming cost V 0 bases and J 7 bases, with 13 bases left between them. There are 15 residues in the CDR3. DNA for the CDR3: TGTGCCAGCAGTTTAGCGCAGGAGGGGTGGAATGAGCAGTTCTTC. It translates to CASSLAQEGWNEQFF.

With regard to this clonotype: A much bigger clone sits one base away, suggesting this may be a read error. The chain is built from TRBV9 and TRBJ2-3; TRBD2 agrees at 16 bases. This CDR3 is built from 17 residues. CDR1 and CDR2 (germline): SGDLS, YYNGEE. The CDR3: CVSSAGLAGGSTDTQYF. CDR3 nucleotides: TGTGTCAGCAGCGCGGGACTAGCGGGAGGGTCGACAGATACGCAGTATTTT.

This clonotype was seen more than once but under ten times. This chain joins TRBV7-9 and TRBJ1-2; possibly TRBD1 for D (6 bases). V was clipped by 1 base and J by 5 bases, with 14 bases between them. CDR3 size: 15 residues. Germline CDR1 SEHNR, CDR2 FQNEAQ (reference sequence). CDR3 in amino acids: CASSLDGTRSYGYTF. The CDR3 DNA reads TGTGCCAGCAGCTTAGACGGGACACGATCTTATGGCTACACCTTC. Looking up the rest from reference TRBV7-9 and TRBJ1-2 gives the full variable domain: DTGVSQNPRHKITKRGQNVTFRCDPISEHNRLYWYRQTLGQGPEFLTYFQNEAQLEKSRLLSDRFSAERPKGSFSTLEIQRTEQGDSAMYLCASSLDGTRSYGYTFGSGTRLTVV.

V gene TRBV19 combines with J gene TRBJ2-6; D may match TRBD1 or TRBD2 (5 bases each). Germline V gene lookup returns CDR1 LNHDA and CDR2 SQIVND (reference sequence). The CDR3 length is 15 residues. The V end lost 3 bases, the J end lost 0 bases, and 6 bases lay between the germline ends. CDR3 sequence (DNA): TGTGCCAGTAGTATGGGGGACTCTGGGGCCAACGTCCTGACTTTC. It encodes CASSMGDSGANVLTF.

This clonotype was seen many times. The chain links TRBV3-1 to TRBJ2-1, with TRBD2 identical over 9 bases. With V trimmed by 3 bases and J by 6 bases, 6 bases remained unmatched. This CDR3 comprises 15 residues. In germline, CDR1 is LGHDT, CDR2 YNNKEL (reference sequence). The DNA for the CDR3 is TGTGCCAGCAGCCATAGCGGGGGAAGGGGCAATGAGCAGTTCTTC. This codes for CASSHSGGRGNEQFF.

This clonotype showed up many times. The V call is TRBV12-3 or TRBV12-4, the J call TRBJ1-2, with 10 bases that match TRBD1. The V segment lost 5 bases and the J segment 5 bases; nucleotides outside the gene matches: 8. The length of the CDR3 is 15 residues. In DNA form, the CDR3 reads TGTGCCAGCAGTCCATTCCGGACAGGGGGATATGGCTACACCTTC. Protein: CASSPFRTGGYGYTF.

Written as DNA, the CDR3 is TGTGCCAGCGTCGAATCTAGCGGGAGAAGAGAGCAGTACTTC. It yields the protein CASVESSGRREQYF. The chain joins TRBV27 to TRBJ2-7, with 10 positions matching TRBD2. This CDR3 is built from 14 residues. The J segment lost 7 bases and the V segment lost 8 bases, leaving 11 bases of the junction unmatched. CDR1 and CDR2 (germline): MNHEY, SMNVEV (reference sequence).

This clonotype was counted at least ten times. This rearrangement joins TRBV6-1 to TRBJ2-3; tentatively, D is TRBD1 or TRBD2 (6 bases each). V lost 5 bases to trimming and J lost 1 base, with 16 bases between them. CDR1 and CDR2 from the germline V gene are MNHNS and SASEGT. The CDR3 covers 16 residues. Here the CDR3 DNA reads TGTGCCAGCAGTTTTCAGGGGAGGAGTGGCACAGATACGCAGTATTTT. This gives the protein CASSFQGRSGTDTQYF.

This clonotype was detected ten times or more. This chain joins TRBV12-3 or TRBV12-4 and TRBJ1-1; unclear D gene. V lost 3 bases, J lost 1 base, and 9 bases lay in between. The CDR3 sequence is 14 residues long. CDR3 sequence: CASSFEQPNTEAFF. In DNA, the CDR3 is TGTGCCAGCAGTTTTGAACAGCCGAACACTGAAGCTTTCTTT.